This T cell receptor (beta chain) was recorded in a study of T-cell memory formation after mild COVID-19. Germline loops: CDR1 MDHEN, CDR2 SYDVKM. Trimming pared 6 bases from V and 0 bases from J, leaving 13 bases between. The CDR3 length is 15 residues. This clonotype has a handful of counts. 5'RACE with constant-segment primers yielded barcoded, UMI-tagged TCR alpha and TCR beta cDNA libraries. TCRdb re-called the 5' RACE reads through MiXCR, storing one row per CDR3 protein. The sample yields about 360,000 distinct CDR3 sequences, approximately 15% seen once. V and J are TRBV28 and TRBJ2-3, with D maybe TRBD1 (6 bases). The origin of this receptor is a man between 18 and 29 years old who had mild COVID-19 (a few samples of this study predate the infection). Cell type and time point are not known. The specimen was PBMCs or a T cell subset sorted from them (not recorded which). The CDR3 DNA sequence: TGTGCCAGCAGCCCAAGACAGGTTAGCACAGATACGCAGTATTTT. Its protein is CASSPRQVSTDTQYF.